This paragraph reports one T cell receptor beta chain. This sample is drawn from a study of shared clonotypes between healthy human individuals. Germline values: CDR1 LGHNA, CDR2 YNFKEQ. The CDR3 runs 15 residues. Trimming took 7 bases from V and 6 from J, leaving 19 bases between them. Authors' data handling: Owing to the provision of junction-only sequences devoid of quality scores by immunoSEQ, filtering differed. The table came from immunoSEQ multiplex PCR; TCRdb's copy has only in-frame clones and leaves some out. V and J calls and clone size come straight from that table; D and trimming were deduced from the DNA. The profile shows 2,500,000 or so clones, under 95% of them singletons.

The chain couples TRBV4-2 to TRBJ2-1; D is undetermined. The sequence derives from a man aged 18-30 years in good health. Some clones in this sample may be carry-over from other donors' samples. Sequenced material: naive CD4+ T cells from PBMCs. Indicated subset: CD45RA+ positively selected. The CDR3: CASTLSGLALNEQFF. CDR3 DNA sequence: TGTGCCAGCACCCTCTCTGGGCTGGCTCTCAATGAGCAGTTCTTC.